A single sample is the source of the 11 T cell receptor beta chains below, sequenced in a study of blood T cell repertoires in COVID-19. The method was immunoSEQ multiplex PCR; TCRdb's version includes in-frame clones alone and lacks a portion of them. The table lists around 250,000 clones, roughly 90% of them singletons. Sequenced material: peripheral blood. Source of these receptors: a woman aged 60-70 years with COVID-19, enrolled during active disease.

The chain couples TRBV18 to TRBJ2-5; tentatively, D is TRBD1 (6 bases). Germline values: CDR1 KGHSH, CDR2 LQKENI. Trimming cost V 6 bases and J 2 bases, with 13 bases left between them. The CDR3 is 14 residues long. CDR3 residues: CASSRTGPQETQYF. CDR3 sequence (DNA): TGTGCCAGCTCCCGTACAGGGCCACAAGAGACCCAGTACTTC.

The chain combines TRBV19 with TRBJ1-2; D is perhaps TRBD1 (5 bases). The length of the CDR3 is 14 residues. CDR1 is LNHDA and CDR2 is SQIVND in the germline V gene (reference sequence). Deletions cut 8 bases from V and 2 bases from J, with 15 bases between. CDR3 DNA sequence: TGTGCCAGTCGGGACTGGTCGTCGAACTATGGCTACACCTTC. This sequence encodes CASRDWSSNYGYTF.

The V and J genes are TRBV27 and TRBJ2-2; D gene unclear. This CDR3 has 14 residues. From germline, CDR1 is MNHEY and CDR2 SMNVEV (reference sequence). V lost 3 bases and J lost 3, with 8 bases in between. The CDR3 region is CASSLTTHTGELFF. CDR3 in DNA: TGTGCCAGCAGTTTGACGACACACACCGGGGAGCTGTTTTTT.

The V gene is TRBV19, the J gene TRBJ2-7, with a tentative D call TRBD2 (6 bases). The CDR3 runs 14 residues. The V and J ends lost 4 bases and 6 bases respectively, with 16 bases between them. Germline values: CDR1 LNHDA, CDR2 SQIVND (reference sequence). CDR3 residues: CASSTVGGNTEQYF. CDR3 bases: TGTGCCAGTAGTACTGTAGGAGGGAACACCGAGCAGTACTTC.

A single count supports this clone. This rearrangement joins TRBV18 to TRBJ1-1; a possible D gene is TRBD1 (6 bases). The V and J ends lost 0 bases and 4 bases respectively, with 12 bases between them. The CDR3 is made up of 15 amino acids. Germline V gives CDR1 KGHSH, CDR2 LQKENI. CDR3 nucleotide sequence: TGTGCCAGCTCACCACCGCTGGGGGCGGCCACTGAAGCTTTCTTT. This codes for CASSPPLGAATEAFF.

The chain combines TRBV18 with TRBJ1-3; D gene unclear. CDR3 length: 15 amino acids. Per the germline V gene, CDR1 is KGHSH and CDR2 is LQKENI. V lost 3 bases, J lost 0 bases, and 9 bases lay in between. CDR3 sequence: CASSPVVSSGNTIYF. The CDR3 coding sequence is TGTGCCAGCTCACCGGTCGTCAGCTCTGGAAACACCATATATTTT. Full variable domain (outside the CDR3, taken from reference TRBV18 and TRBJ1-3): NAGVMQNPRHLVRRRGQEARLRCSPMKGHSHVYWYRQLPEEGLKFMVYLQKENIIDESGMPKERFSAEFPKEGPSILRIQQVVRGDSAAYFCASSPVVSSGNTIYFGEGSWLTVV.

This chain joins TRBV6-4 and TRBJ2-1; 7 positions agree with TRBD1. The trim removed 4 bases at V and 10 bases at J, leaving 7 bases unmatched. Germline V gene sequence: CDR1 MRHNA, CDR2 SNTAGT. This CDR3 has 13 residues. The CDR3 coding sequence is TGTGCCAGCAGTGGACAAACAGGGGCAGAGCAGTTCTTC. This codes for CASSGQTGAEQFF.

This chain connects TRBV5-1 to TRBJ1-2; a weak D match, TRBD1 (6 bases). This CDR3 is built from 16 residues. V dropped 0 bases and J dropped 3 bases, with 15 bases sitting between them. Germline lookup yields CDR1 SGHRS and CDR2 YFSETQ. In DNA, the CDR3 is TGCGCCAGCAGCTTGGCTACAGGGCGGAAGGACTATGGCTACACCTTC. This encodes CASSLATGRKDYGYTF.

To note about this clone: A junction end diverges from the germline sequence, so it may reflect a read error. The gene calls are TRBV7-7 and TRBJ1-6, with D unresolved. In germline, CDR1 is SSHAT, CDR2 FNYEAQ (reference sequence). The CDR3 totals 14 residues. CDR3 in amino acids: CASSLTGDSSPLHF. In DNA form, the CDR3 reads TGTGCTAGCAGCTTGACCGGGGATAGCTCACCCCTCCACTTT.

J is TRBJ2-5 and V is TRBV4-1, with D perhaps matching TRBD1 (6 bases). In germline, CDR1 is MGHRA, CDR2 YSYEKL. CDR3 length: 13 residues. V was cut by 4 bases and J by 5 bases, with 11 bases left in between. The CDR3: CASSRGPGETQYF. CDR3 sequence (DNA): TGCGCCAGCAGCCGGGGGCCCGGGGAGACCCAGTACTTC.

The V gene is TRBV15, the J gene TRBJ1-2, with TRBD1 identical over 9 bases. The germline V gene encodes CDR1 LNHNV and CDR2 YYDKDF (reference sequence). This CDR3 spans 15 amino acids. With 1 base clipped from V and 5 bases from J, the junction kept 5 bases outside the gene matches. The CDR3 DNA is TGTGCCACCAGCAGAGGATCGACAGGGGGATATGGCTACACCTTC. It encodes CATSRGSTGGYGYTF.